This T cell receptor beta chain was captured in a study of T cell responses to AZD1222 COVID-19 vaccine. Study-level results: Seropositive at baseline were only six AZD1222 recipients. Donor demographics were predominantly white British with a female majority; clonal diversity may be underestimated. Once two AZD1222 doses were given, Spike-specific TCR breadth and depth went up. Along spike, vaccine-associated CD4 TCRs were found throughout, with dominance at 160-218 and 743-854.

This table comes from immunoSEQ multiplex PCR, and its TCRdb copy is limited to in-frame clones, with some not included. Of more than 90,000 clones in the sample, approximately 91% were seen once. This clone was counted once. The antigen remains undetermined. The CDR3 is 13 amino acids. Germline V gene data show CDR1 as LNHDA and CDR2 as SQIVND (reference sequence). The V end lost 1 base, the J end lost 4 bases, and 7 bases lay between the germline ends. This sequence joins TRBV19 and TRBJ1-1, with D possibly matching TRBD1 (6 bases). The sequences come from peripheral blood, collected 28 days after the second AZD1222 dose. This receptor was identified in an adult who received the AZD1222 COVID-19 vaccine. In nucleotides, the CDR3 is TGTGCCAGTAGTATAGGAGGGGGCACTGAAGCTTTCTTT. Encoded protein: CASSIGGGTEAFF.